These 29 T cell receptor beta chains originate from one sample sequenced in a study of OX40 agonist ivuxolimab in advanced cancers. The protocol was immunoSEQ multiplex PCR, while the TCRdb copy is restricted to in-frame clones and leaves out a portion. This sample has about 41,000 clones, with more than 75% found just once. The starting material was CD4+ or CD8+ T cells sorted from blood, obtained in a trial of the OX40 agonist ivuxolimab. These receptors were obtained from an adult with an advanced solid tumor such as melanoma, head and neck, liver or kidney cancer.

The chain employs TRBV4-2 and TRBJ1-4, with TRBD1 as a possible D gene (6 bases). The CDR3 length is 17 residues. V was trimmed by 1 base and J by 0 bases, leaving 12 bases between them. Looked up from germline, CDR1 is LGHNA and CDR2 is YNFKEQ. DNA of the CDR3: TGTGCCAGCAGCCAAGTAGGACAGCGGGCAACTAATGAAAAACTGTTTTTT. Translated: CASSQVGQRATNEKLFF.

This chain joins TRBV18 and TRBJ2-5; no firm D call. Trimming pared 5 bases from V and 1 base from J, leaving 11 bases between. The CDR3 covers 14 residues. CDR1 and CDR2 (germline): KGHSH, LQKENI. CDR3 nucleotide sequence: TGTGCCAGCTCAAGGGCAGGCCCCCAAGAGACCCAGTACTTC. Its translation is CASSRAGPQETQYF.

This clone was recorded once. This chain links TRBV7-2 with TRBJ2-7, with 8 bases lining up with TRBD2. The V gene end was trimmed by 2 bases and the J gene end by 0 bases; junction bases not matched to a gene: 3. The CDR3 has 15 residues. Germline CDR1 and CDR2: SGHTA and FQGNSA. CDR3: CASSLIGTSSYEQYF. CDR3 nucleotide sequence: TGTGCCAGCAGCTTAATCGGGACTAGCTCCTACGAGCAGTACTTC.

The rearrangement links TRBV7-8 to TRBJ1-2, with D perhaps TRBD1 (5 bases). CDR1 and CDR2 (germline): SGHVS, FQNEAQ. This CDR3 has 18 residues. Trimming removed 1 base at V and 5 bases at J, with 23 bases between. CDR3 in DNA: TGTGCCAGCAGCTTAGGAGTGGGCCGGGGGACTGGCGTATATGGCTACACCTTC. This translates into CASSLGVGRGTGVYGYTF.

The chain is built from TRBV15 and TRBJ2-3; D gene uncertain. The ends were cut back, 2 bases at V and 0 bases at J, with 9 bases in the middle. Germline V gives CDR1 LNHNV, CDR2 YYDKDF (reference sequence). This CDR3 is 15 amino acids long. DNA for the CDR3: TGTGCCACCAGCAGACGGTTAGCTAGCACAGATACGCAGTATTTT. This codes for CATSRRLASTDTQYF.

This clone appeared once. CDR3 in DNA: TGCGCCAGCAGCCAAGAAGGGACTAGGGGTGACGGGGAGCTGTTTTTT. It yields the protein CASSQEGTRGDGELFF. This sequence joins TRBV4-1 and TRBJ2-2; TRBD2 matches 8 bases. Losses at the gene ends were 0 bases for V and 7 bases for J; bases not matched to a gene: 7. CDR3 length: 16 amino acids. Germline V gene sequence: CDR1 MGHRA, CDR2 YSYEKL.

This clone occurred a few times. The chain carries TRBV6-5 and TRBJ2-6; D uncertain. There are 14 residues in the CDR3. The germline CDR1 and CDR2 sequences are MNHEY and SVGAGI. Trimming removed 6 bases at V and 2 bases at J, with 8 bases between. The CDR3 DNA is TGTGCCAGCAGGAGCGAGGCTGGGGCCAACGTCCTGACTTTC. Its protein is CASRSEAGANVLTF.

CDR3 in DNA: TGTGCCAGCAGAATCGGACGGTTCTCCACCGGGGAGCTGTTTTTT. Its protein product is CASRIGRFSTGELFF. This chain joins TRBV28 and TRBJ2-2; D ambiguous. In germline, CDR1 is MDHEN, CDR2 SYDVKM. The CDR3 runs 15 residues. V lost 6 bases, J lost 4 bases, and 15 bases lay in between.

The chain has TRBV27 and TRBJ1-1; D remains ambiguous. The CDR3 extends over 13 amino acids. Germline V CDR1 and CDR2: MNHEY, SMNVEV (reference sequence). The germline V and J ends were trimmed by 4 bases and 0 bases, with 6 bases remaining between them. For the CDR3, the DNA is TGTGCCAGCAGTTCCGGCATGAACACTGAAGCTTTCTTT. It encodes CASSSGMNTEAFF.

The CDR3 spells CATSREASPLSYEQYF. DNA of the CDR3: TGTGCCACCAGCAGAGAAGCGTCTCCCCTGTCCTACGAGCAGTACTTC. This sequence joins TRBV15 and TRBJ2-7, with D unresolved. The CDR3 extends over 16 amino acids. Per germline, CDR1 LNHNV and CDR2 YYDKDF (reference sequence). Deletions cut 0 bases from V and 1 base from J, with 13 bases between.

The rearrangement joins TRBV7-9 to TRBJ1-2; TRBD1 agrees at 9 bases. Losses at the gene ends were 5 bases for V and 6 bases for J; bases not matched to a gene: 13. From germline, CDR1 is SEHNR and CDR2 FQNEAQ (reference sequence). The CDR3 totals 16 residues. CDR3 coding DNA: TGTGCCAGCAGCATATCCGGGACAGGGTTATTACATGGCTACACCTTC. It specifies CASSISGTGLLHGYTF.

The chain joins TRBV30 to TRBJ1-6, with 7 bases matching TRBD1. V was pared by 3 bases and J by 9 bases, with 11 bases of the junction left unmatched. Germline CDR1 and CDR2: GTSNPN and SVGIG (reference sequence). The CDR3 runs 15 residues. The CDR3 DNA is TGTGCCTGGAGGTCTGCACAGGGGATCGGTTCACCCCTCCACTTT. Amino acids: CAWRSAQGIGSPLHF.

This chain joins TRBV6-4 and TRBJ1-5; a possible D gene is TRBD1 (6 bases). CDR3 length: 15 amino acids. CDR1 is MRHNA and CDR2 is SNTAGT in the germline V gene. Deletions cut 5 bases from V and 4 bases from J, with 15 bases between. CDR3 sequence: CASSLQGIRNQPQHF. In DNA form, the CDR3 reads TGTGCCAGCAGTTTACAGGGAATTAGGAATCAGCCCCAGCATTTT.

This chain joins TRBV28 and TRBJ2-7, with 9 bases identical to TRBD1. The junction had 5 bases not matched to a gene; V was cut back by 6 bases and J by 2 bases. This CDR3 region has 14 residues. Per the germline V gene, CDR1 is MDHEN and CDR2 is SYDVKM. The CDR3 is CASRETGGPYEQYF. The CDR3 DNA reads TGTGCCAGCAGGGAAACAGGGGGCCCCTACGAGCAGTACTTC.

V and J are TRBV2 and TRBJ1-6; D not resolved. Germline V CDR1 and CDR2: SNHLY, FYNNEI. The CDR3 is 14 residues long. Trimming removed 4 bases from V and 7 bases from J, with 11 bases in between. The CDR3 DNA reads TGTGCCAGCAGTGTAAAGCTCGGCAATTCACCCCTCCACTTT. It specifies CASSVKLGNSPLHF.

The table lists this clone with a few counts. The genes are TRBV25-1 and TRBJ1-1, with D possibly TRBD1 on 6 matching bases. Germline loops: CDR1 MGHDK, CDR2 SYGVNS. This CDR3 is 16 amino acids long. The V end was cut by 6 bases, the J end by 2 bases, with 19 bases between. The CDR3 sequence: CASRRGTQGTNTEAFF. DNA for the CDR3: TGTGCCAGCAGACGGGGGACCCAGGGGACCAACACTGAAGCTTTCTTT.

The chain carries TRBV30 and TRBJ2-3; 7 nucleotides match TRBD2. CDR1 is GTSNPN and CDR2 is SVGIG in the germline V gene (reference sequence). The J segment lost 11 bases and the V segment lost 2 bases, leaving 10 bases of the junction unmatched. The CDR3 spans 13 residues. The CDR3 nucleotides read TGTGCCTGGAGTTTGTGGGAGGGGCTCGTGCAGTATTTT. Translating it yields CAWSLWEGLVQYF.

The chain combines TRBV6-6 with TRBJ2-3, with a possible D match to TRBD2 (6 bases). CDR3 size: 14 residues. The V and J ends lost 9 bases and 2 bases respectively, with 15 bases between them. In germline, CDR1 is MNHNY, CDR2 SVGAGI (reference sequence). CDR3 DNA: TGTGCCAGTAAGGCGGGGATTAACACAGATACGCAGTATTTT. It codes for CASKAGINTDTQYF.

The chain employs TRBV6-1 and TRBJ1-4; D is unresolved. Germline V gene lookup returns CDR1 MNHNS and CDR2 SASEGT. This CDR3 is 10 amino acids long. The germline V and J ends were trimmed by 6 bases and 6 bases, with 2 bases remaining between them. The CDR3 region has the DNA TGTGCCAGCAGACATGAAAAACTGTTTTTT. The encoded protein is CASRHEKLFF.

This chain uses TRBV19 with TRBJ2-6; 7 positions match TRBD1. Germline CDR1 and CDR2: LNHDA and SQIVND (reference sequence). The CDR3 covers 17 residues. Trimming took 5 bases from V and 4 from J; bases not matched to a gene: 11. DNA of the CDR3: TGTGCCAGTAGTCAAAACAGGGGCGGACGGGGGGCCAACGTCCTGACTTTC. Residues: CASSQNRGGRGANVLTF.

The V call is TRBV7-6, the J call TRBJ1-5; D may be TRBD1 (5 bases). Germline CDR1 reads SGHVS; CDR2 reads FNYEAQ. V lost 3 bases to trimming and J lost 1 base, with 10 bases between them. CDR3 length: 15 amino acids. CDR3 in amino acids: CASSLDTGSNQPQHF. DNA for the CDR3: TGTGCCAGCAGCTTGGACACTGGGAGCAATCAGCCCCAGCATTTT.

This clone came up once. The J gene is TRBJ2-7, the V gene TRBV21-1; the table's D call TRBD2 went unverified against the DNA. TRBV21-1 is assigned pseudogene status. The CDR3 runs 16 residues. CDR3 residues: CASSGIAQAGGMKQYF. CDR3 bases: TGTGCCAGCAGCGGAATAGCCCAGGCGGGAGGGATGAAGCAGTACTTC.

CDR3 in amino acids: CASTRGAGNQPQHF. The CDR3 DNA reads TGTGCCAGCACCCGGGGGGCCGGCAATCAGCCCCAGCATTTT. The chain recombines TRBV21-1 with TRBJ1-5. TRBV21-1 is a pseudogene. The CDR3 contains 14 residues.

The chain recombines TRBV6-6 with TRBJ2-2; D gene ambiguous. Trimming shortened V by 3 bases and J by 4 bases, and 6 bases separated the two germline ends. CDR3 length: 13 residues. Germline V gene lookup returns CDR1 MNHNY and CDR2 SVGAGI (reference sequence). The CDR3 reads CASSYSGTGELFF. For the CDR3, the DNA is TGTGCCAGCAGTTATTCCGGCACCGGGGAGCTGTTTTTT.

This chain uses TRBV15 with TRBJ2-2; D unclear. Trimming took off 1 base at V and 4 bases at J, with 4 bases between the two ends. Germline V gene data show CDR1 as LNHNV and CDR2 as YYDKDF (reference sequence). CDR3 size: 13 residues. The CDR3 nucleotides read TGTGCCACCAGCAGAGCAACCACCGGGGAGCTGTTTTTT. Translating it yields CATSRATTGELFF. Supplemented by reference TRBV15 and TRBJ2-2, the full variable domain reads DAMVIQNPRYQVTQFGKPVTLSCSQTLNHNVMYWYQQKSSQAPKLLFHYYDKDFNNEADTPDNFQSRRPNTSFCFLDIRSPGLGDTAMYLCATSRATTGELFFGEGSRLTVL.

J is TRBJ2-7 and V is TRBV7-2; D may match TRBD1 or TRBD2 (5 bases each). V was clipped by 5 bases and J by 3 bases, with 14 bases between them. CDR3 length: 14 residues. Germline V lookup: CDR1 SGHTA, CDR2 FQGNSA. In DNA form, the CDR3 reads TGTGCCAGCAGCCCTAGCCGACAGAGCTACGAGCAGTACTTC. It codes for CASSPSRQSYEQYF.

The rearrangement joins TRBV13 to TRBJ2-3; 8 nucleotides agree with TRBD2. The CDR3 is 15 amino acids. Germline assignment: CDR1 PRHDT and CDR2 FYEKMQ (reference sequence). Germline trimming cut 1 base from V and 2 bases from J; bases unmatched to any gene: 2. The CDR3 loop is CASSLVLADTDTQYF. The CDR3 nucleotides read TGTGCCAGCAGCTTAGTACTAGCGGACACAGATACGCAGTATTTT.

This clone was seen just once. This CDR3 is CASSLIYAGLAGKSDTQYF. The CDR3 DNA is TGTGCCAGCAGCTTAATATATGCAGGACTAGCGGGAAAGTCAGATACGCAGTATTTT. The genes are TRBV7-6 and TRBJ2-3; 12 bases align to TRBD2. Germline-derived CDR1 and CDR2 are SGHVS and FNYEAQ. V shed 2 bases, J shed 4 bases, and the junction held 13 bases outside the gene matches. The CDR3 consists of 19 residues.

J is TRBJ2-3 and V is TRBV19; a weak D match, TRBD1 (6 bases). Trimming took 4 bases from V and 1 from J, leaving 12 bases between them. The CDR3 has 15 amino acids. CDR1 is LNHDA, CDR2 SQIVND, per germline (reference sequence). The CDR3 is CASSNRRQGTDTQYF. The CDR3 DNA follows: TGTGCCAGTAGTAACCGGCGACAGGGCACAGATACGCAGTATTTT.